These 7 T cell receptor beta chains were all obtained from the same sample, sequenced in a study of cytomegalovirus exposure and HLA in healthy donors. Repertoires were generated with immunoSEQ multiplex PCR, while TCRdb's copy carries only in-frame clones and drops some. The sample lists about 56,000 clones; approximately 90% were seen once. What was sequenced was PBMCs. These receptors originate from a man aged 18 to 30 in good health and CMV-seronegative.

The V and J genes are TRBV4-2 and TRBJ2-7, with D possibly being TRBD1 (5 bases). The CDR3 spans 14 residues. V was trimmed by 0 bases and J by 3 bases, leaving 9 bases between them. The germline V gene encodes CDR1 LGHNA and CDR2 YNFKEQ. CDR3 residues: CASSQEWGLYEQYF. The DNA for the CDR3 is TGTGCCAGCAGCCAAGAATGGGGCCTCTACGAGCAGTACTTC.

This chain links TRBV7-6 with TRBJ2-1, with 10 bases matching TRBD2. The CDR3 consists of 16 residues. Germline V gene data show CDR1 as SGHVS and CDR2 as FNYEAQ. Losses at the gene ends were 3 bases for V and 7 bases for J; bases not matched to a gene: 9. CDR3 nucleotides: TGTGCCAGCAGCTTTTGGTCGGCTAGCGGGAGAAATGAGCAGTTCTTC. Translation: CASSFWSASGRNEQFF.

The rearrangement links TRBV19 to TRBJ2-7, with TRBD1 identical over 7 bases. With 6 bases clipped from V and 3 bases from J, the junction kept 5 bases outside the gene matches. Germline-derived CDR1 and CDR2 are LNHDA and SQIVND (reference sequence). The CDR3 is 13 residues long. CDR3: CASRTGIGYEQYF. Written as DNA, the CDR3 is TGTGCCAGTAGGACAGGGATCGGCTACGAGCAGTACTTC.

The V gene is TRBV5-1, the J gene TRBJ1-1, with D maybe TRBD1 (5 bases). The CDR3 has 14 amino acids. V shed 0 bases and J shed 5 bases, with 11 bases lying between them. Germline CDR1 SGHRS, CDR2 YFSETQ. The CDR3 bases are TGCGCCAGCAGCTTGGCGGGGGGTAGGACTGAAGCTTTCTTT. It codes for CASSLAGGRTEAFF. The full variable domain, completed using reference TRBV5-1 and TRBJ1-1, is KAGVTQTPRYLIKTRGQQVTLSCSPISGHRSVSWYQQTPGQGLQFLFEYFSETQRNKGNFPGRFSGRQFSNSRSEMNVSTLELGDSALYLCASSLAGGRTEAFFGQGTRLTVV.

The chain couples TRBV7-2 to TRBJ2-7; the D is unclear. Germline V lookup: CDR1 SGHTA, CDR2 FQGNSA. The V and J ends lost 5 bases and 3 bases respectively, with 14 bases between them. CDR3 size: 14 residues. The CDR3 nucleotides are TGTGCCAGCAGCGCGGTTCCCGGAAACTACGAGCAGTACTTC. This translates into CASSAVPGNYEQYF.

The chain combines TRBV27 with TRBJ2-2, with 13 nucleotides matching TRBD2. The V gene end was trimmed by 5 bases and the J gene end by 3 bases; junction bases not matched to a gene: 3. In germline, CDR1 is MNHEY, CDR2 SMNVEV (reference sequence). There are 16 residues in the CDR3. The CDR3 DNA reads as TGTGCCAGCAGTAGACTAGCGGGAGGTGACACCGGGGAGCTGTTTTTT. This translates into CASSRLAGGDTGELFF.

The rearrangement links TRBV4-1 to TRBJ1-1; D is unclear. This CDR3 is built from 13 residues. V gave up 2 bases and J gave up 1 base, with 5 bases separating them. The germline V gene encodes CDR1 MGHRA and CDR2 YSYEKL. CDR3 sequence reads: CASSQTGNTEAFF. CDR3 bases: TGCGCCAGCAGCCAAACGGGGAACACTGAAGCTTTCTTT.